Below, 29 T cell receptor beta chains from the same sample are listed, as sequenced in a study of vaccination and CD4 T cells after COVID-19. As to treatment: roughly ten-day PBMC culture with coronavirus spike peptide pools or control peptides (ViraFEST assay). One should note that the unexposed donor's CD4+ T cells were collected before the COVID-19 pandemic (2011-2018). No antigens are known for them. With the Oncomine TCR Beta short-read assay, DNA from cultured CD4+ T cells was sequenced. Investigators obtained genomic DNA by extraction from cultured CD4+ T cells. TCRdb fed the PCR reads into MiXCR, producing one record per CDR3 protein. The sample has over 8,500 distinct CDR3 sequences, 28% seen once; the top ten hold nearly 25%. Material for sequencing was CD4+ T cells from blood, cultured in vitro. The receptors derive from a human donor in good health.

The chain recombines TRBV4-1 with TRBJ2-3; 8 bases agree with TRBD2. Germline V CDR1 and CDR2: MGHRA, YSYEKL. V shed 3 bases, J shed 6 bases, and the junction held 2 bases outside the gene matches. The CDR3 totals 13 residues. CDR3 sequence: CASSQGGRDTQYF. The CDR3, as DNA: TGCGCCAGCAGCCAGGGCGGGAGGGATACGCAGTATTTT.

This sequence joins TRBV7-2 and TRBJ1-2; the D is unclear. Looked up from germline, CDR1 is SGHTA and CDR2 is FQGNSA. V was cut by 5 bases and J by 2 bases, with 18 bases left in between. The length of the CDR3 is 16 residues. The CDR3 loop reads CASSPWKNPGNYGYTF. Written as DNA, the CDR3 is TGTGCCAGCAGCCCGTGGAAAAACCCGGGGAACTATGGCTACACCTTC.

Note on this clonotype: One end of the junction is discordant with germline, which a read error may explain. J is TRBJ2-1 and V is TRBV7-7; D may be TRBD2 (6 bases). This CDR3 is built from 13 residues. The germline CDR1 and CDR2 sequences are SSHAT and FNYEAQ (reference sequence). This chain's CDR3 is CASSEGGVNEQFF. The CDR3 DNA reads as TGTGCTAGCAGCGAGGGAGGCGTCAATGAGCAGTTCTTC.

In this sample, this clonotype turned up a few times. The V gene is TRBV7-2, the J gene TRBJ2-7; maybe TRBD2 (6 bases). CDR3 length: 14 amino acids. V was trimmed by 5 bases and J by 0 bases, leaving 11 bases between them. The V gene's germline CDR1 is SGHTA and CDR2 FQGNSA. The CDR3: CASSPGVSSYEQYF. DNA for the CDR3: TGTGCCAGCAGCCCGGGAGTTAGCTCCTACGAGCAGTACTTC.

This chain connects TRBV20-1 to TRBJ1-6, with unresolved D. The CDR3 is 16 amino acids. Per the germline V gene, CDR1 is DFQATT and CDR2 is SNEGSKA (reference sequence). V lost 6 bases to trimming and J lost 0 bases, with 15 bases between them. CDR3 residues: CSAKDGLASYNSPLHF. The CDR3 nucleotides read TGCAGTGCAAAAGACGGGTTAGCCTCCTATAATTCACCCCTCCACTTT.

In its sample, this clonotype was seen a few times. The chain recombines TRBV5-8 with TRBJ2-7; maybe TRBD1 (6 bases). Germline loops: CDR1 SGHTS, CDR2 YDEGEE. V was clipped by 4 bases and J by 2 bases, with 16 bases between them. CDR3 length: 15 amino acids. This CDR3 reads CASSPRGGQTYEQYF. The DNA of the CDR3 is TGTGCCAGCAGCCCGAGGGGCGGACAGACCTACGAGCAGTACTTC.

The genes are TRBV2 and TRBJ1-6; TRBD1 agrees at 8 bases. Germline CDR1 reads SNHLY; CDR2 reads FYNNEI. CDR3 length equals 16 residues. J was trimmed by 13 bases and V by 6 bases; bases with no gene match: 17. The CDR3 coding sequence is TGTGCCAGCAGAGTAAGGGACAGGAAACAAAACAGGCCCCTCCACTTT. It specifies CASRVRDRKQNRPLHF.

In this sample, this clonotype turned up a few times. The chain recombines TRBV30 with TRBJ1-1, with D maybe TRBD1 (6 bases). V was cut by 5 bases and J by 0 bases, with 19 bases left in between. CDR1 is GTSNPN, CDR2 SVGIG, per germline (reference sequence). The CDR3 contains 16 residues. The CDR3: CAWGPVDRNMNTEAFF. The CDR3 DNA follows: TGTGCCTGGGGACCGGTGGACAGAAACATGAACACTGAAGCTTTCTTT.

This clonotype was counted between two and nine times. This chain links TRBV24-1 with TRBJ2-2; weak D call: TRBD1 (6 bases). This CDR3 has 15 residues. Per germline, CDR1 KGHDR and CDR2 SFDVKD. V lost 3 bases and J 1 base, leaving 8 bases between the germline ends. The CDR3 reads CATSDVRGNTGELFF. The CDR3 DNA reads TGTGCCACCAGTGATGTCAGGGGGAACACCGGGGAGCTGTTTTTT.

V and J are TRBV6-5 and TRBJ2-5; 11 nucleotides agree with TRBD1. CDR1 and CDR2 (germline): MNHEY, SVGAGI. CDR3 length: 15 residues. Unmatched junction bases numbered 6, after V lost 0 bases and J lost 9 bases. The CDR3 reads CASSYSMDRGLSQYF. CDR3 nucleotide sequence: TGTGCCAGCAGTTACTCGATGGACAGGGGGCTTTCCCAGTACTTC.

The CDR3 DNA reads TGTGCCAGCGGAGCGAATTCGGGTTTCACTATAGATACGCAGTATTTT. Amino acids: CASGANSGFTIDTQYF. V usage is TRBV6-2 or TRBV6-3 and J usage is TRBJ2-3; D unresolved. V was shortened by 8 bases and J by 5 bases, with 23 bases between the two germline ends. This CDR3 spans 16 amino acids. Germline CDR1 MNHEY, CDR2 SVGEGT.

DNA of the CDR3: TGTGCCAGCAGCCCGAACGGGCCGGGAGGGAGCACCGGGGAGCTGTTTTTT. It yields the protein CASSPNGPGGSTGELFF. J is TRBJ2-2 and V is TRBV7-3; 8 bases are a match to TRBD2. CDR1 and CDR2 (germline): SGHTA, FQGTGA. The CDR3 sequence is 17 residues long. V was clipped by 5 bases and J by 4 bases; unmatched bases: 12.

This clonotype is medium-sized in the sample. The J gene is TRBJ1-1, the V gene TRBV10-3; D is unclear. V was trimmed by 7 bases and J by 1 base, leaving 13 bases between them. Germline V lookup: CDR1 ENHRY, CDR2 SYGVKD. The CDR3 runs 14 residues. CDR3 region: CAINGAPENTEAFF. For the CDR3, the DNA is TGTGCCATCAATGGAGCACCCGAGAACACTGAAGCTTTCTTT.

This clonotype is medium-sized by share. V usage is TRBV6-1 and J usage is TRBJ1-5; D perhaps matches TRBD1 (6 bases). The V end lost 5 bases, the J end lost 1 base, and 12 bases lay between the germline ends. CDR3 length equals 15 residues. Germline V lookup: CDR1 MNHNS, CDR2 SASEGT. The CDR3 sequence is CASSRTVQSNQPQHF. The CDR3 region has the DNA TGTGCCAGCAGTCGGACAGTGCAAAGCAATCAGCCCCAGCATTTT.

The chain recombines TRBV12-3 or TRBV12-4 with TRBJ2-7; 14 nucleotides agree with TRBD2. The length of the CDR3 is 14 residues. The trim removed 8 bases at V and 6 bases at J, leaving 6 bases unmatched. The CDR3 coding sequence is TGTGCCAGCTCCGCCGGACTAGCGGGAGGCGAGCAGTACTTC. Protein: CASSAGLAGGEQYF.

This clonotype was counted a few times. The genes are TRBV19 and TRBJ2-3, with 11 bases identical to TRBD1. With 4 bases clipped from V and 6 bases from J, the junction kept 3 bases outside the gene matches. The CDR3 consists of 14 residues. Germline V lookup: CDR1 LNHDA, CDR2 SQIVND (reference sequence). In DNA, the CDR3 is TGTGCCAGTAGTAGGGACAGGGGGTCCGATACGCAGTATTTT. Amino acids: CASSRDRGSDTQYF.

This clonotype was counted only a few times. J is TRBJ1-1 and V is TRBV6-1; 10 bases are shared with TRBD1. V was clipped by 6 bases and J by 9 bases; unmatched bases: 7. Per the germline V gene, CDR1 is MNHNS and CDR2 is SASEGT. CDR3 length: 13 amino acids. CDR3 protein: CASRPGQGGKAFF. DNA of the CDR3: TGTGCCAGCAGGCCCGGACAGGGGGGAAAAGCTTTCTTT.

The chain has TRBV20-1 and TRBJ2-2, with 9 bases lining up with TRBD2. Per germline, CDR1 DFQATT and CDR2 SNEGSKA (reference sequence). The J segment lost 11 bases and the V segment lost 1 base, leaving 8 bases of the junction unmatched. The CDR3 is 14 residues long. For the CDR3, the DNA is TGCAGTGCTAGAGTTCTAGCGGGATTTCCAGAGCTGTTTTTT. Protein: CSARVLAGFPELFF.

The CDR3 nucleotides are TGTGCCAGCAGCTCCGGAGCGGGAGTTCGGGGAGAGCAGTACTTC. It encodes CASSSGAGVRGEQYF. This chain uses TRBV7-2 with TRBJ2-7, with 8 bases that match TRBD2. The J segment lost 7 bases and the V segment lost 4 bases, leaving 12 bases of the junction unmatched. The CDR3 has 15 residues. CDR1 and CDR2 from the germline V gene are SGHTA and FQGNSA.

This clonotype occurred a few times. V gene TRBV7-2 combines with J gene TRBJ2-7; D gene unclear. The length of the CDR3 is 14 residues. CDR1 SGHTA and CDR2 FQGNSA come from the germline V gene. The V end lost 1 base, the J end lost 2 bases, and 9 bases lay between the germline ends. Here the CDR3 reads CASSLVARTYEQYF. DNA for the CDR3: TGTGCCAGCAGCTTAGTTGCGAGGACCTACGAGCAGTACTTC. The full variable domain, rest sourced from reference TRBV7-2 and TRBJ2-7, is GAGVSQSPSNKVTEKGKDVELRCDPISGHTALYWYRQSLGQGLEFLIYFQGNSAPDKSGLPSDRFSAERTGGSVSTLTIQRTQQEDSAVYLCASSLVARTYEQYFGPGTRLTVT.

J is TRBJ2-7 and V is TRBV11-3; the match to TRBD2 covers 8 bases. J lost 7 bases, V lost 1 base, and 6 bases had no gene match. The CDR3 spans 14 residues. Germline CDR1 is SGHNT and CDR2 is YENEEA. CDR3 nucleotide sequence: TGTGCCAGCAGCTTAGCGGGAGGGCGGGGAGAGCAGTACTTC. This gives the protein CASSLAGGRGEQYF.

The CDR3 sequence: CSASLPPRWTSGRAADTQYF. CDR3 bases: TGCAGTGCTAGCCTCCCCCCCCGCTGGACTAGCGGGAGGGCCGCAGATACGCAGTATTTT. This chain joins TRBV20-1 and TRBJ2-3; the match to TRBD2 covers 15 bases. Germline V CDR1 and CDR2: DFQATT, SNEGSKA (reference sequence). With V trimmed by 3 bases and J by 4 bases, 17 bases remained unmatched. The CDR3 spans 20 residues.

This clonotype has a handful of counts. The chain uses TRBV7-2 and TRBJ2-2, with 10 bases that match TRBD2. V trimming: 2 bases; J trimming: 9 bases; junction bases outside the gene matches: 6. Per germline, CDR1 SGHTA and CDR2 FQGNSA. CDR3 size: 15 residues. As DNA, the CDR3 is TGTGCCAGCAGCTTATGGGGTAGCGGGAGGCGGGAGCTGTTTTTT. Amino acid sequence: CASSLWGSGRRELFF.

V and J are TRBV28 and TRBJ1-2, with TRBD1 matching 11 bases. Germline CDR1 is MDHEN and CDR2 is SYDVKM. The CDR3 loop spans 13 amino acids. V shed 6 bases, J shed 11 bases, and the junction held 8 bases outside the gene matches. The CDR3 here is CASRPGTGGFYTF. The CDR3 DNA is TGTGCCAGCAGACCCGGGACAGGGGGTTTTTACACCTTC.

This clonotype has a handful of counts. The chain links TRBV28 to TRBJ1-2; D gene uncertain. The germline V and J ends were trimmed by 3 bases and 5 bases, with 7 bases remaining between them. Germline CDR1 and CDR2: MDHEN and SYDVKM. CDR3 length equals 12 residues. The DNA of the CDR3 is TGTGCCAGCAGTTTGGTGGAATATGGCTACACCTTC. It encodes CASSLVEYGYTF.

The chain is built from TRBV7-9 and TRBJ1-6; TRBD1 matches 8 bases. The length of the CDR3 is 17 residues. V gave up 3 bases and J gave up 7 bases; unmatched junction bases: 11. CDR1 SEHNR and CDR2 FQNEAQ come from the germline V gene (reference sequence). CDR3 residues: CASSFPAGQGRNSPLHF. The CDR3 DNA reads as TGTGCCAGCAGCTTCCCGGCCGGACAGGGTCGAAATTCACCCCTCCACTTT. Using reference TRBV7-9 and TRBJ1-6 for the parts outside the CDR3, the full variable domain is DTGVSQNPRHKITKRGQNVTFRCDPISEHNRLYWYRQTLGQGPEFLTYFQNEAQLEKSRLLSDRFSAERPKGSFSTLEIQRTEQGDSAMYLCASSFPAGQGRNSPLHFGNGTRLTVT.

This clonotype appeared a few times. J is TRBJ2-2 and V is TRBV10-1; the D is unclear. Germline V gene data show CDR1 as WNHNN and CDR2 as SYGVQD (reference sequence). This CDR3 contains 12 residues. V shed 9 bases and J shed 6 bases, with 11 bases lying between them. This chain's CDR3 is CARPPRPGELFF. The CDR3 DNA reads TGCGCCAGACCGCCGCGACCCGGGGAGCTGTTTTTT.

This clonotype turned up a few times. The chain joins TRBV20-1 to TRBJ1-3; D perhaps matches TRBD1 (5 bases). Germline CDR1 and CDR2: DFQATT and SNEGSKA (reference sequence). The V end was cut by 0 bases, the J end by 0 bases, with 15 bases between. This CDR3 region has 17 residues. CDR3 bases: TGCAGTGCTAGAGATCCCCGTTCGGGGGACTCTGGAAACACCATATATTTT. Encoded protein: CSARDPRSGDSGNTIYF.

The rearrangement joins TRBV20-1 to TRBJ2-3; TRBD1 matches at 11 bases. After removal of 3 bases from V and 3 bases from J, the junction contained 5 bases not matched to a gene. Germline CDR1 is DFQATT and CDR2 is SNEGSKA (reference sequence). The CDR3 consists of 15 residues. The CDR3 DNA sequence: TGCAGTGCTAGTATCGGACAGGGGGCAACAGATACGCAGTATTTT. Its protein product is CSASIGQGATDTQYF.